Presented here are 24 T cell receptor beta chains from one specimen sequenced in a study of prognosis after radiotherapy for stage I lung cancer. Two rounds of multiplex PCR amplified TCR beta CDR3 from genomic DNA. Primers targeting each individual TRBV and TRBJ gene were applied in first-round PCR. From the multiplex PCR reads, TCRdb called clonotypes with MiXCR, one entry per CDR3 protein. The sample has 30,000 to 35,000 distinct CDR3 sequences; roughly 52% are singletons. The material was PBMCs, obtained before or after stereotactic body radiation therapy (not recorded which). These receptors came from a donor over 45 with non-small cell lung cancer.

This clonotype was counted ten times or more. The chain couples TRBV6-5 to TRBJ2-3; D may be TRBD1 (6 bases). The CDR3 runs 15 residues. Trimming removed 2 bases from V and 11 bases from J, with 20 bases in between. Germline CDR1 and CDR2: MNHEY and SVGAGI. CDR3 residues: CASSYQDPSSRGQYF. CDR3 nucleotide sequence: TGTGCCAGCAGTTACCAGGACCCTTCTAGCAGGGGGCAGTATTTT.

There are many counts of this clonotype. The CDR3 DNA sequence: TGTGCCAGCAGTCTCGGGACTAGCGGGAACCCAGATACGCAGTATTTT. It specifies CASSLGTSGNPDTQYF. The chain couples TRBV6-1 to TRBJ2-3, with TRBD2 matching 13 bases. This CDR3 contains 16 residues. V lost 5 bases and J lost 4; bases outside the gene matches: 6. Germline CDR1 and CDR2: MNHNS and SASEGT.

Note on this clonotype: A far larger clone is a single base away, which makes a read error likely. V and J are TRBV6-5 and TRBJ2-2; 9 bases line up with TRBD1. CDR3 length equals 16 residues. Germline V gene lookup returns CDR1 MNHEY and CDR2 SVGAGI. DNA for the CDR3: TGTGCCAGCAGTGACTCCGGACAGGGGAACATCTGGGAGCTGTTTTTT. Amino acid sequence: CASSDSGQGNIWELFF.

This sequence joins TRBV18 and TRBJ2-7; perhaps TRBD2 as D (5 bases). Trimming left V 3 bases short and J 2 bases short, with 5 bases between. Germline CDR1 and CDR2: KGHSH and LQKENI. The CDR3 runs 12 residues. The CDR3 DNA is TGTGCCAGCTCACCGGAGGCCTACGAGCAGTACTTC. Amino acids: CASSPEAYEQYF.

In its sample, this clonotype is medium-sized. This rearrangement joins TRBV5-1 to TRBJ2-7; D possibly matches TRBD1 or TRBD2 (5 bases each). The CDR3 is made up of 15 amino acids. Trimming cost V 2 bases and J 3 bases, with 15 bases left between them. Germline V gene sequence: CDR1 SGHRS, CDR2 YFSETQ. CDR3 loop: CASSFSGTSLYEQYF. CDR3 nucleotide sequence: TGCGCCAGCAGCTTTTCCGGGACGTCACTCTACGAGCAGTACTTC.

This clonotype was counted at least ten times. The chain is built from TRBV5-4 and TRBJ1-2; D unclear. Trimming removed 2 bases at V and 5 bases at J, with 10 bases between. This CDR3 is 13 amino acids long. The germline CDR1 and CDR2 sequences are SGHNT and YYREEE (reference sequence). The CDR3 spells CASSFQEKYGYTF. CDR3 sequence (DNA): TGTGCCAGCAGCTTTCAGGAAAAGTATGGCTACACCTTC.

The table lists this clonotype with many counts. The gene calls are TRBV5-4 and TRBJ1-6, with 9 bases that match TRBD1. This CDR3 contains 14 residues. CDR1 and CDR2 (germline): SGHNT, YYREEE (reference sequence). J gave up 9 bases and V 5 bases, and 6 bases lay outside the gene matches. The CDR3 DNA reads as TGTGCCAGCAGGGCCGGGACAGGGTCTTCACCCCTCCACTTT. Protein: CASRAGTGSSPLHF.

There are a few counts of this clonotype. A much larger clone is a single base away; this may be a read error. The V and J genes are TRBV29-1 and TRBJ2-5, with 7 positions matching TRBD2. This CDR3 has 10 residues. The germline V gene encodes CDR1 SQVTM and CDR2 ANQGSEA. CDR3 in amino acids: CSGGGETHYF. The CDR3 region has the DNA TGCAGCGGGGGGGGGGAGACCCATTACTTC. Complete variable domain (other parts from reference TRBV29-1 and TRBJ2-5): SAVISQKPSRDICQRGTSLTIQCQVDSQVTMMFWYRQQPGQSLTLIATANQGSEATYESGFVIDKFPISRPNLTFSTLTVSNMSPEDSSIYLCSGGGETHYFGPGTRLLVL.

The gene calls are TRBV20-1 and TRBJ2-3; D not certain. Germline V lookup: CDR1 DFQATT, CDR2 SNEGSKA (reference sequence). The CDR3 is 16 amino acids. V gave up 0 bases and J gave up 2 bases, with 15 bases separating them. CDR3 protein: CSARDLERLVTDTQYF. In nucleotides, the CDR3 is TGCAGTGCTAGAGATCTAGAGCGTCTAGTCACAGATACGCAGTATTTT.

This chain links TRBV30 with TRBJ1-5, with 8 positions matching TRBD1. The ends lost 3 bases at V and 3 bases at J; junction bases unmatched: 7. CDR1 and CDR2 (germline): GTSNPN, SVGIG (reference sequence). This CDR3 region has 15 residues. CDR3 residues: CAWSDRGLFNQPQHF. The CDR3, as DNA: TGTGCCTGGAGCGACAGGGGATTATTCAATCAGCCCCAGCATTTT.

This clonotype was observed at least ten times. The J gene is TRBJ1-1, the V gene TRBV11-3; no clear D. CDR1 and CDR2 (germline): SGHNT, YENEEA. This CDR3 is built from 12 residues. V was cut by 0 bases and J by 5 bases, with 4 bases left in between. The CDR3 sequence is CASSLDLTEAFF. For the CDR3, the DNA is TGTGCCAGCAGCTTAGATCTGACTGAAGCTTTCTTT.

The chain uses TRBV2 and TRBJ1-1; D call uncertain. CDR3 length: 11 amino acids. Trimming removed 3 bases from V and 10 bases from J, with 9 bases in between. Germline lookup yields CDR1 SNHLY and CDR2 FYNNEI. CDR3 bases: TGTGCCAGCAGTGAGGACTGGGGAGCTTTCTTT. The encoded protein is CASSEDWGAFF.

The rearrangement uses TRBV5-1 and TRBJ2-5; D unresolved. The CDR3 runs 14 residues. Germline CDR1 and CDR2: SGHRS and YFSETQ. V lost 0 bases, J lost 1 base, and 7 bases lay in between. In DNA form, the CDR3 reads TGCGCCAGCAGCTTGGCCGAGCTCCAAGAGACCCAGTACTTC. Translation gives CASSLAELQETQYF. Using reference TRBV5-1 and TRBJ2-5 for the parts outside the CDR3, the full variable domain is KAGVTQTPRYLIKTRGQQVTLSCSPISGHRSVSWYQQTPGQGLQFLFEYFSETQRNKGNFPGRFSGRQFSNSRSEMNVSTLELGDSALYLCASSLAELQETQYFGPGTRLLVL.

This clonotype has ten or more counts. The genes are TRBV5-6 and TRBJ1-1; no reliable D call. The germline V and J ends were trimmed by 0 bases and 1 base, with 10 bases remaining between them. Germline V gene lookup returns CDR1 SGHDT and CDR2 YYEEEE. This CDR3 spans 15 amino acids. CDR3 DNA: TGTGCCAGCAGCTTGGTGAGAGTAGGGAACACTGAAGCTTTCTTT. Its protein product is CASSLVRVGNTEAFF.

V and J are TRBV6-2 or TRBV6-3 and TRBJ2-7; no reliable D call. V was shortened by 7 bases and J by 7 bases, with 17 bases between the two germline ends. The germline gives CDR1 MNHEY, CDR2 SVGEGT. The length of the CDR3 is 13 residues. The CDR3 is CASMWLEFGEQYF. The CDR3 DNA reads TGTGCCAGCATGTGGCTCGAGTTTGGGGAGCAGTACTTC.

Concerning this clonotype itself: A far larger clone is just one base off, so this is likely a read error. The V gene is TRBV7-2, the J gene TRBJ2-7; no clear D gene. Germline assignment: CDR1 SGHTA and CDR2 FQGNSA. This CDR3 has 16 amino acids. CDR3 in amino acids: CASSSVHESDLSEKYF. CDR3 DNA: TGTGCCAGCAGTTCGGTCCATGAGTCAGATCTAAGCGAGAAGTACTTC.

This clonotype occurred many times. The chain combines TRBV19 with TRBJ1-2; 10 bases fit TRBD1. Germline-derived CDR1 and CDR2 are LNHDA and SQIVND (reference sequence). V lost 3 bases and J lost 0; bases outside the gene matches: 4. CDR3 length: 16 amino acids. CDR3 coding DNA: TGTGCCAGTAGTATTACCGGGACAGGGGCTAACTATGGCTACACCTTC. This encodes CASSITGTGANYGYTF.

This rearrangement joins TRBV2 to TRBJ2-3; D may be TRBD1 or TRBD2 (5 bases each). CDR3 length equals 15 residues. Germline CDR1 is SNHLY and CDR2 is FYNNEI. V was shortened by 4 bases and J by 12 bases, with 23 bases between the two germline ends. The CDR3 DNA sequence: TGTGCCAGCAGTGGTGGGACGAGGGCTACAGATATTCAGTATTTT. Translated, it gives CASSGGTRATDIQYF. The whole variable domain, filled in from reference TRBV2 and TRBJ2-3, reads EPEVTQTPSHQVTQMGQEVILRCVPISNHLYFYWYRQILGQKVEFLVSFYNNEISEKSEIFDDQFSVERPDGSNFTLKIRSTKLEDSAMYFCASSGGTRATDIQYFGPGTRLTVL.

This clonotype was counted ten times or more. CDR3 sequence (DNA): TGCAGTGCTAGTAGTCAGGGGATGCATGAGCAGTTCTTC. Its translation is CSASSQGMHEQFF. This chain joins TRBV20-1 and TRBJ2-1; tentatively, D is TRBD1 (6 bases). The germline V and J ends were trimmed by 3 bases and 8 bases, with 14 bases remaining between them. This CDR3 is 13 amino acids long. The germline V gene encodes CDR1 DFQATT and CDR2 SNEGSKA (reference sequence).

For this clonotype: This may arise from a read error, as a much more abundant clone is one base away. J is TRBJ2-5 and V is TRBV20-1; tentatively, D is TRBD1 (6 bases). V was clipped by 4 bases and J by 4 bases, with 10 bases between them. In germline, CDR1 is DFQATT, CDR2 SNEGSKA (reference sequence). The CDR3 is 12 amino acids. In DNA, the CDR3 is TGCAGTGCTATCGGACAGCCAGAGACCCAGTACTTC. Its protein product is CSAIGQPETQYF.

This chain joins TRBV7-9 and TRBJ2-7; 9 bases are shared with TRBD1. This CDR3 comprises 14 residues. Germline CDR1 reads SEHNR; CDR2 reads FQNEAQ (reference sequence). The ends lost 4 bases at V and 2 bases at J; junction bases unmatched: 3. The CDR3 is CASSWTGVPYEQYF. The CDR3 DNA is TGTGCCAGCAGCTGGACAGGGGTTCCCTACGAGCAGTACTTC.

Regarding this clonotype: Only one base separates this from a far larger clonotype, so it likely reflects a read error. The CDR3 nucleotides read TGTGCCAGCAGCCCCCACACCGAGCGGAAGTACAATGAGCAGTTCTTC. Amino acid sequence: CASSPHTERKYNEQFF. This chain links TRBV7-9 with TRBJ2-1; D is perhaps TRBD2 (5 bases). With 5 bases removed from V and 4 bases from J, the gap between germline ends came to 18 bases. Germline CDR1 is SEHNR and CDR2 is FQNEAQ (reference sequence). This CDR3 is 16 amino acids long.

As to this clonotype: A far larger clone is only one base removed, so a read error is likely. The J gene is TRBJ2-3, the V gene TRBV7-9, with D unresolved. Germline assignment: CDR1 SEHNR and CDR2 FQNEAQ (reference sequence). Trimming took off 7 bases at V and 1 base at J, with 18 bases between the two ends. The CDR3 runs to 16 residues. This CDR3 is CASIPRAASGTDTQYF. In nucleotides, the CDR3 is TGTGCCAGCATCCCCCGCGCCGCCTCGGGCACAGATACGCAGTATTTT.

With regard to this clonotype: The CDR3 ends on some other residue instead of the conserved phenylalanine or tryptophan, so this is likely a read error. The V gene is TRBV20-1, the J gene TRBJ2-7; the match to TRBD2 covers 12 bases. Unmatched junction bases numbered 9, after V lost 5 bases and J lost 10 bases. There are 13 residues in the CDR3. The germline gives CDR1 DFQATT, CDR2 SNEGSKA (reference sequence). The chain's CDR3 is CSAGALAGGDQYL. In DNA, the CDR3 is TGCAGTGCTGGGGCACTAGCGGGAGGCGATCAGTACCTC.